The rows below give T cell receptor beta chains drawn from one sample of a study of blood T cell repertoires in COVID-19. Assay: immunoSEQ multiplex PCR; the TCRdb copy retains only in-frame clones and omits some. The sample shows fewer than 200,000 clones, about 85% of them seen only once. The sample taken for sequencing was peripheral blood. These receptor sequences come from a man in his sixties who had recovered from COVID-19. CDR3s include the opening cysteine and the closing phenylalanine or tryptophan. D genes are given only for firm matches. Not all rows give a size; the values are once, few, many and, for expanded clones, a class.

>TRBV19|TRBD2|NA|TRBJ2-2
TGTGCCAGTAGTAACGGGGCCGTGGGACTAGCGGGGGGGAGGAACACCGGGGAGCTGTTTTTT
CASSNGAVGLAGGRNTGELFF
>TRBV12-3/TRBV12-4|NA|NA|TRBJ1-2
TGTGCCAGCAGTTTCGACGACTTAAGCTACACCTTC
CASSFDDLSYTF
>TRBV29-1|NA|NA|TRBJ1-2
TGCAGCGTTGAGGCGACAGCCTATGGCTACACCTTC
CSVEATAYGYTF
>TRBV6-5|TRBD2|NA|TRBJ2-5
TGTGCCAGCACCCCGCGGACGGGGGGGCAGGAGACCCAGTACTTC
CASTPRTGGQETQYF
>TRBV30|NA|NA|TRBJ1-5
TGTGCCTGGAGCCTGACAGGAAGCAATCAGCCCCAGCATTTT
CAWSLTGSNQPQHF
>TRBV6-5|TRBD1|once|TRBJ2-3
TGTGCCAGCAGTTACGAGGGGGCGCCCCCCACAGATACGCAGTATTTT
CASSYEGAPPTDTQYF
>TRBV24-1|TRBD2|NA|TRBJ2-3
TGTGCCACCAGCGGGACTAGCGGTACAGATACGCAGTATTTT
CATSGTSGTDTQYF
>TRBV7-2|TRBD2|NA|TRBJ2-7
TGTGCCAGCAGCTTAGGACTAGCGGGGGCTTACGAGCAGTACTTC
CASSLGLAGAYEQYF
>TRBV27|TRBD1|few|TRBJ2-7
TGTGCCAGCAGTTTTGACAGGGGTGGCTTTTACGAGCAGTACTTC
CASSFDRGGFYEQYF
>TRBV19|TRBD1|NA|TRBJ2-1
TGTGCCAGTAGTGAGACAGGGGGCGCGGGTAATGAGCAGTTCTTC
CASSETGGAGNEQFF
>TRBV7-9|NA|NA|TRBJ1-2
TGTGCCAGCAGCCCACAGGGAACGAGTGACTATGGCTACACCTTC
CASSPQGTSDYGYTF
>TRBV6-5|TRBD1|NA|TRBJ2-5
TGTGCCAGCAGTATACTTCCAGGGGGAGAGACCCAGTACTTC
CASSILPGGETQYF
>TRBV5-6|NA|NA|TRBJ2-7
TGTGCCAGCAGCTTGGCCTATTTCGGACTGAGGCACTACGAGCAGTACTTC
CASSLAYFGLRHYEQYF